This TCR beta chain is drawn from a study of CD8 T cells in ankylosing spondylitis. The study, taken as a whole, reports: Significantly higher representation of disease-linked clones was reported for matched ankylosing spondylitis synovial fluid.

V trimming: 5 bases; J trimming: 5 bases; junction bases outside the gene matches: 10. Germline CDR1 and CDR2: SGHTA and FQGNSA. The CDR3 is 16 amino acids. TCRdb reprocessed the 5' RACE reads via MiXCR and lists one record per CDR3 protein. Of a few hundred thousand distinct CDR3 sequences listed, 20% to 30% were seen once; the top ten hold around 0.64%. This clonotype was counted between two and nine times. Antigen unknown. This sequence joins TRBV7-2 and TRBJ2-2, with 8 bases fitting TRBD2. The specimen sequenced was blood, either unsorted or a sorted T cell fraction (not recorded which). The clonotype comes from a male donor with ankylosing spondylitis or in good health (not recorded which). The CDR3 nucleotides read TGTGCCAGCAGCCCGTTCGCGGGGGGCGGGACCGGGGAGCTGTTTTTT. It encodes CASSPFAGGGTGELFF.